This entry lists 26 T cell receptor beta chains sequenced from one sample in a study of PD-L1 blockade in urothelial cancer. This sample's time point: peripheral blood 6 weeks after treatment start. Profiled with immunoSEQ multiplex PCR; TCRdb holds only in-frame clones, not every one. The sample holds 75,000 to 100,000 clones; roughly 83% are singletons and the top ten take under 10%. The sequences come from PBMCs, collected around atezolizumab (anti-PD-L1) treatment. All receptors derive from a man in his sixties or seventies with urothelial cancer.

The J gene is TRBJ2-5, the V gene TRBV5-8, with a weak D call TRBD2 (6 bases). From germline, CDR1 is SGHTS and CDR2 YDEGEE. V dropped 2 bases and J dropped 0 bases, with 8 bases sitting between them. The CDR3 consists of 14 residues. The CDR3 DNA follows: TGTGCCAGCAGCTTAACGGGGGACCAAGAGACCCAGTACTTC. It yields the protein CASSLTGDQETQYF.

This clone was seen a handful of times. V usage is TRBV18 and J usage is TRBJ1-1; possibly TRBD1 for D (6 bases). Germline assignment: CDR1 KGHSH and CDR2 LQKENI. Trimming cost V 2 bases and J 8 bases, with 9 bases left between them. The CDR3 spans 12 residues. CDR3 sequence: CASSPTGSEAFF. CDR3 DNA sequence: TGTGCCAGCTCACCAACAGGGTCAGAAGCTTTCTTT.

The chain joins TRBV7-6 to TRBJ1-4; D is undetermined. The V and J ends lost 4 bases and 8 bases respectively, with 11 bases between them. In germline, CDR1 is SGHVS, CDR2 FNYEAQ. This CDR3 has 13 amino acids. Here the CDR3 reads CASSSLAGEKLFF. CDR3 DNA sequence: TGTGCCAGCAGCTCCCTGGCGGGGGAAAAACTGTTTTTT.

The genes are TRBV19 and TRBJ2-2; 9 positions match TRBD1. Germline lookup yields CDR1 LNHDA and CDR2 SQIVND (reference sequence). Losses at the gene ends were 8 bases for V and 0 bases for J; bases not matched to a gene: 7. CDR3 length equals 16 residues. CDR3 amino acids: CASSKQGAANTGELFF. CDR3 DNA: TGTGCCAGTTCTAAACAGGGGGCCGCGAACACCGGGGAGCTGTTTTTT.

The gene calls are TRBV27 and TRBJ2-1; D remains ambiguous. The CDR3 totals 15 residues. V was clipped by 7 bases and J by 0 bases, with 13 bases between them. Germline loops: CDR1 MNHEY, CDR2 SMNVEV (reference sequence). The chain's CDR3 is CASIPDLSSYNEQFF. DNA for the CDR3: TGTGCCAGCATCCCTGATCTGAGCTCCTACAATGAGCAGTTCTTC.

The chain recombines TRBV15 with TRBJ2-6; tentative D call: TRBD1 (6 bases). The CDR3 runs 18 residues. Trimming cost V 2 bases and J 0 bases, with 14 bases left between them. Germline V gene lookup returns CDR1 LNHNV and CDR2 YYDKDF (reference sequence). The CDR3 sequence is CATSRTGTRVSGANVLTF. The CDR3 region has the DNA TGTGCCACCAGCAGAACAGGGACCCGGGTCTCTGGGGCCAACGTCCTGACTTTC. Combining the CDR3 with reference TRBV15 and TRBJ2-6 gives the whole variable domain DAMVIQNPRYQVTQFGKPVTLSCSQTLNHNVMYWYQQKSSQAPKLLFHYYDKDFNNEADTPDNFQSRRPNTSFCFLDIRSPGLGDTAMYLCATSRTGTRVSGANVLTFGAGSRLTVL.

This chain joins TRBV7-9 and TRBJ2-7, with 8 bases lining up with TRBD2. J gave up 2 bases and V 4 bases, and 10 bases lay outside the gene matches. The CDR3 is made up of 16 amino acids. CDR1 SEHNR and CDR2 FQNEAQ come from the germline V gene (reference sequence). The CDR3, as DNA: TGTGCCAGCAGCTGGCCGCGAGCGGGAGAAACCTACGAGCAGTACTTC. Translating it yields CASSWPRAGETYEQYF.

The chain couples TRBV13 to TRBJ1-6, with D maybe TRBD1 (6 bases). Trimming took off 5 bases at V and 0 bases at J, with 14 bases between the two ends. Germline CDR1 PRHDT, CDR2 FYEKMQ (reference sequence). The CDR3 loop spans 17 amino acids. CDR3 nucleotide sequence: TGTGCCAGCAGCCATCCTACAGGGAGCTCCTATAATTCACCCCTCCACTTT. Translated: CASSHPTGSSYNSPLHF.

This clone has more than one count but fewer than ten. J is TRBJ2-6 and V is TRBV5-1; 7 bases match TRBD1. With 0 bases clipped from V and 0 bases from J, the junction kept 9 bases outside the gene matches. Germline CDR1 reads SGHRS; CDR2 reads YFSETQ. The CDR3 spans 19 residues. CDR3 nucleotide sequence: TGCGCCAGCAGCTTGGCCCGGGACAGAACCAGCTCTGGGGCCAACGTCCTGACTTTC. This gives the protein CASSLARDRTSSGANVLTF.

Here the CDR3 reads CASGRGRGLVTDTQYF. The DNA of the CDR3 is TGTGCCAGCGGAAGGGGGCGGGGACTCGTCACAGATACGCAGTATTTT. The chain has TRBV6-4 and TRBJ2-3; weak D call: TRBD1 (7 bases). CDR1 is MRHNA and CDR2 is SNTAGT in the germline V gene. The CDR3 spans 16 residues. Trimming pared 8 bases from V and 2 bases from J, leaving 20 bases between.

The V call is TRBV6-5, the J call TRBJ2-7; 8 bases line up with TRBD1. The CDR3 loop spans 14 amino acids. Unmatched junction bases numbered 6, after V lost 3 bases and J lost 5 bases. Germline loops: CDR1 MNHEY, CDR2 SVGAGI. CDR3 loop: CASSYLRGLDEQYF. For the CDR3, the DNA is TGTGCCAGCAGTTATCTCAGGGGGCTCGACGAGCAGTACTTC.

This chain connects TRBV5-5 to TRBJ1-5, with TRBD1 identical over 10 bases. The CDR3 is 17 amino acids. V dropped 4 bases and J dropped 2; count of bases not matched to a gene: 9. Germline lookup yields CDR1 SGHKS and CDR2 YYEKEE (reference sequence). In DNA, the CDR3 is TGTGCCAGCAGCCCGAGGACAGGGGGAGGCGGCAATCAGCCCCAGCATTTT. It translates to CASSPRTGGGGNQPQHF.

The rearrangement uses TRBV5-4 and TRBJ1-2; D perhaps matches TRBD1 (5 bases). This CDR3 is built from 13 residues. Germline CDR1 SGHNT, CDR2 YYREEE (reference sequence). Between the trimmed V and J ends, which lost 3 bases and 6 bases, there was a span of 12 bases. Written as DNA, the CDR3 is TGTGCCAGCAGCTCCTTGGACAAGAATGGCTACACCTTC. As protein: CASSSLDKNGYTF.

The chain couples TRBV27 to TRBJ2-1; 7 bases are shared with TRBD1. The CDR3 totals 14 residues. Unmatched junction bases numbered 5, after V lost 7 bases and J lost 2 bases. From germline, CDR1 is MNHEY and CDR2 SMNVEV (reference sequence). As DNA, the CDR3 is TGTGCCAGCACCACGACAGGGACCTACAATGAGCAGTTCTTC. Its translation is CASTTTGTYNEQFF.

This clone was seen once. This chain joins TRBV7-9 and TRBJ2-7; the D is unclear. CDR3 size: 13 residues. V shed 8 bases and J shed 3 bases, with 14 bases lying between them. Germline V gene lookup returns CDR1 SEHNR and CDR2 FQNEAQ (reference sequence). As DNA, the CDR3 is TGTGCCAGCGGCCAGTCCACCATCTACGAGCAGTACTTC. Its protein product is CASGQSTIYEQYF.

The V call is TRBV2, the J call TRBJ1-1; 8 positions agree with TRBD1. The V gene's germline CDR1 is SNHLY and CDR2 FYNNEI. CDR3 length: 14 amino acids. V trimming: 5 bases; J trimming: 4 bases; junction bases outside the gene matches: 6. The CDR3 nucleotides are TGTGCCAGCAGTTTACAGGGGGTGAGCACTGAAGCTTTCTTT. It yields the protein CASSLQGVSTEAFF.

The chain couples TRBV28 to TRBJ1-5; 8 nucleotides align to TRBD1. V lost 2 bases and J lost 3; bases outside the gene matches: 9. Germline CDR1 MDHEN, CDR2 SYDVKM. This CDR3 contains 17 residues. CDR3 sequence reads: CASSLRQGSGFNQPQHF. The CDR3 DNA is TGTGCCAGCAGTTTAAGACAGGGGAGCGGTTTCAATCAGCCCCAGCATTTT.

The chain joins TRBV6-1 to TRBJ2-7, with 10 bases aligning to TRBD2. CDR1 and CDR2 from the germline V gene are MNHNS and SASEGT. V shed 2 bases and J 3 bases; nucleotides not matched to a gene: 10. The CDR3 runs to 17 residues. CDR3 in amino acids: CASSEYRTSGFGYEQYF. CDR3 coding DNA: TGTGCCAGCAGTGAATACAGGACTAGCGGTTTTGGCTACGAGCAGTACTTC.

The V gene is TRBV7-6, the J gene TRBJ2-7; TRBD2 matches 8 bases. V lost 1 base and J lost 3; bases outside the gene matches: 8. Germline CDR1 and CDR2: SGHVS and FNYEAQ. The CDR3 totals 16 residues. The CDR3, as DNA: TGTGCCAGCAGCTTAGGTACAGCGGGAGATGGCTACGAGCAGTACTTC. It specifies CASSLGTAGDGYEQYF.

As for this clone: Without the conserved terminal phenylalanine or tryptophan, this CDR3 likely stems from a read error. The DNA is left out, because the CDR3 cannot be placed on it with certainty; the CDR3 is given as TCRdb lists it. The chain joins TRBV7-2 to TRBJ1-1; no DNA check was done on the table's D call, TRBD1. Germline lookup yields CDR1 SGHTA and CDR2 FQGNSA. Ends included, the CDR3 has 13 residues. CDR3 loop: CASSPVPETGPLI.

The chain combines TRBV9 with TRBJ2-2; tentative D call: TRBD1 (5 bases). Germline V lookup: CDR1 SGDLS, CDR2 YYNGEE. Trimming left V 3 bases short and J 3 bases short, with 18 bases between. This CDR3 has 17 amino acids. This CDR3 reads CASSAQRTKKDTGELFF. CDR3 nucleotides: TGTGCCAGCAGCGCACAACGGACAAAGAAAGACACCGGGGAGCTGTTTTTT. The full variable domain, with the rest looked up from reference TRBV9 and TRBJ2-2, is DSGVTQTPKHLITATGQRVTLRCSPRSGDLSVYWYQQSLDQGLQFLIQYYNGEERAKGNILERFSAQQFPDLHSELNLSSLELGDSALYFCASSAQRTKKDTGELFFGEGSRLTVL.

This chain's CDR3 is CASSPIDRGYEQYF. CDR3 sequence (DNA): TGTGCCAGCTCACCAATTGACAGGGGCTACGAGCAGTACTTC. The V gene is TRBV18, the J gene TRBJ2-7, with 8 bases aligning to TRBD1. Per the germline V gene, CDR1 is KGHSH and CDR2 is LQKENI. The CDR3 covers 14 residues. V lost 2 bases and J lost 3; bases outside the gene matches: 3.

The V call is TRBV27, the J call TRBJ1-1; D gene ambiguous. Trimming took 9 bases from V and 0 from J, leaving 11 bases between them. Germline V gene data show CDR1 as MNHEY and CDR2 as SMNVEV (reference sequence). This CDR3 has 13 residues. The CDR3 nucleotides are TGTGCCAGTGGGAGACTCATGAACACTGAAGCTTTCTTT. It yields the protein CASGRLMNTEAFF.

The J gene is TRBJ1-2, the V gene TRBV6-5, with TRBD1 matching 11 bases. The trim removed 6 bases at V and 8 bases at J, leaving 5 bases unmatched. The germline gives CDR1 MNHEY, CDR2 SVGAGI. The CDR3 runs to 13 residues. CDR3 DNA sequence: TGTGCCAGCAGCTTTCGGGACAGGGGGGGCTACACCTTC. Protein sequence: CASSFRDRGGYTF.

The V gene is TRBV13, the J gene TRBJ2-4, with 10 bases identical to TRBD2. CDR3 size: 15 residues. CDR1 and CDR2 from the germline V gene are PRHDT and FYEKMQ (reference sequence). V dropped 8 bases and J dropped 0; count of bases not matched to a gene: 4. Written as DNA, the CDR3 is TGTGCCAGCGGACTAGCGGATTTAGCCAAAAACATTCAGTACTTC. The encoded protein is CASGLADLAKNIQYF.

CDR3 nucleotides: TGTGCCAGCAGTTACTCACGGGAGCAGTACTTC. The encoded protein is CASSYSREQYF. The J gene is TRBJ2-7, the V gene TRBV6-6; D is undetermined. The germline V and J ends were trimmed by 0 bases and 7 bases, with 4 bases remaining between them. This CDR3 spans 11 amino acids. CDR1 and CDR2 from the germline V gene are MNHNY and SVGAGI (reference sequence).